Listed below are T cell receptor beta chains from one sample, sequenced in a study of shared T cell receptors in the human thymus. TCRdb's table, derived via immunoSEQ multiplex PCR, lists solely in-frame clones and lacks some. The profile covers about 660,000 clones, with approximately 87% appearing a single time and 0.0094% taken by the ten largest. The data were also submitted as part of a second study, on human thymus T cells.

The sequenced sample was thymocytes. The receptors come from a boy in the first two years of life with a congenital heart defect. Each CDR3 is given with its conserved first and last residue. D genes are given only for firm matches. Clone sizes are given selectively: once, few, many, or a class where the clone is expanded.

clone_size | j_call | v_call | d_call | cdr3_aa | cdr3_nt
- | TRBJ2-7 | TRBV25-1 | TRBD1 | CASSGGRDRDYEQYF | TGTGCCAGCAGCGGAGGAAGGGACAGGGACTACGAGCAGTACTTC
- | TRBJ1-6 | TRBV7-3 | - | CASSRETYSPLHF | TGTGCCAGCAGCCGGGAAACATATTCACCCCTCCACTTT
- | TRBJ2-1 | TRBV6-1 | TRBD2 | CASSDLAGRHHNEQFF | TGTGCCAGCAGTGACCTAGCGGGGAGGCACCACAATGAGCAGTTCTTC
- | TRBJ2-7 | TRBV11-2 | TRBD2 | CASSLTSGRARRGLKQYF | TGTGCCAGCAGCTTGACTAGCGGGAGAGCTCGGAGAGGTTTGAAGCAGTACTTC
- | TRBJ2-2 | TRBV11-2 | - | CASSFSPTGELFF | TGTGCCAGCAGCTTCTCCCCCACCGGGGAGCTGTTTTTT
- | TRBJ2-2 | TRBV30 | TRBD2 | CAWSVLAEDTGELFF | TGTGCCTGGAGTGTACTAGCGGAGGACACCGGGGAGCTGTTTTTT
- | TRBJ1-2 | TRBV30 | - | CAWSGDRTYYGYTF | TGTGCCTGGAGTGGTGACAGGACTTACTATGGCTACACCTTC
- | TRBJ1-5 | TRBV7-6 | - | CASSLGPPSGGEPQHF | TGTGCCAGCAGCTTAGGACCCCCCTCCGGAGGTGAGCCCCAGCATTTT
few | TRBJ2-5 | TRBV4-3 | - | CASSQVFEEKETQYF | TGCGCCAGCAGCCAAGTATTCGAGGAGAAAGAGACCCAGTACTTC
- | TRBJ1-2 | TRBV5-6 | - | CASSFGQPVYGYTF | TGTGCCAGCAGCTTTGGGCAGCCCGTCTATGGCTACACCTTC
- | TRBJ1-5 | TRBV2 | - | CASSETAGRNQPQHF | TGTGCCAGCAGTGAAACGGCAGGGAGGAATCAGCCCCAGCATTTT
- | TRBJ2-5 | TRBV7-9 | - | CASSLVLPRIQETQYF | TGTGCCAGCAGCTTAGTACTACCACGGATCCAAGAGACCCAGTACTTC
- | TRBJ2-5 | TRBV5-6 | TRBD2 | CASSLEETSGRETQYF | TGTGCCAGCAGCTTGGAGGAGACTAGCGGGAGAGAGACCCAGTACTTC
- | TRBJ1-6 | TRBV6-1 | TRBD1 | CASSQGGVNSPLHF | TGTGCCAGCAGTCAAGGGGGCGTGAATTCACCCCTCCACTTT
- | TRBJ1-1 | TRBV15 | - | CATSGRGLHGQNTEAFF | TGTGCCACCTCAGGGAGGGGCCTACACGGGCAGAACACTGAAGCTTTCTTT
- | TRBJ2-3 | TRBV10-3 | TRBD1 | CAISETGDPSTYTQYF | TGTGCCATCAGCGAAACAGGGGATCCCAGCACTTATACGCAGTATTTT
- | TRBJ2-3 | TRBV4-1 | - | CASSQDSRAPTDTQYF | TGCGCCAGCAGCCAAGATAGTCGAGCCCCCACAGATACGCAGTATTTT
- | TRBJ2-1 | TRBV10-1 | - | CASSPGPRTESYNEQFF | TGCGCCAGCAGCCCCGGTCCAAGGACAGAATCCTACAATGAGCAGTTCTTC
- | TRBJ2-7 | TRBV10-3 | TRBD1 | CAISELQGVPLYEQYF | TGTGCCATCAGTGAGCTGCAGGGGGTCCCTCTTTACGAGCAGTACTTC
- | TRBJ2-2 | TRBV15 | TRBD1 | CATSRAPRDRGAGELFF | TGTGCCACCAGCAGAGCTCCCCGGGACAGGGGGGCCGGGGAGCTGTTTTTT
- | TRBJ1-6 | TRBV6-1 | TRBD1 | CASSVTDRDRTHSPLHF | TGTGCCAGCAGTGTGACCGACCGGGACAGGACACATTCACCCCTCCACTTT
- | TRBJ1-3 | TRBV10-3 | TRBD1 | CAISESMTGTGNTIYF | TGTGCCATCAGTGAGTCGATGACAGGGACTGGAAACACCATATATTTT